The 31 T cell receptor beta chains reported below all come from one sample, sequenced in a study of OX40 agonist ivuxolimab in advanced cancers. Clones were sequenced by immunoSEQ multiplex PCR, and TCRdb holds only the in-frame ones, with some missing. This table has approximately 49,000 clones, 85% appearing once. Material: CD4+ or CD8+ T cells sorted from blood, obtained in a trial of the OX40 agonist ivuxolimab. The receptors were gathered from an adult with an advanced solid tumor such as melanoma, head and neck, liver or kidney cancer.

The rearrangement links TRBV6-6 to TRBJ1-4; no definite D call. Germline V gene sequence: CDR1 MNHNY, CDR2 SVGAGI (reference sequence). There are 15 residues in the CDR3. V was trimmed by 5 bases and J by 0 bases, leaving 10 bases between them. The CDR3 region is CASSPTDSTNEKLFF. The CDR3 DNA follows: TGTGCCAGCAGTCCGACGGACTCAACTAATGAAAAACTGTTTTTT.

The chain joins TRBV19 to TRBJ2-3; D ambiguous. The V end was cut by 3 bases, the J end by 3 bases, with 4 bases between. The CDR3 runs to 12 residues. CDR1 and CDR2 (germline): LNHDA, SQIVND (reference sequence). The CDR3 DNA reads as TGTGCCAGTAGTATGGGTACAGATACGCAGTATTTT. Protein product: CASSMGTDTQYF.

The J gene is TRBJ1-2, the V gene TRBV27; weak D call: TRBD1 (5 bases). V was shortened by 6 bases and J by 6 bases, with 17 bases between the two germline ends. Germline V lookup: CDR1 MNHEY, CDR2 SMNVEV (reference sequence). This CDR3 has 14 amino acids. As DNA, the CDR3 is TGTGCCAGCAGCCCTTCCGGGACGCAGAATGGCTACACCTTC. Translation: CASSPSGTQNGYTF.

This chain connects TRBV5-8 to TRBJ1-1, with 7 bases matching TRBD1. The CDR3 runs 14 residues. Germline values: CDR1 SGHTS, CDR2 YDEGEE. With V trimmed by 0 bases and J by 5 bases, 4 bases remained unmatched. The CDR3 sequence is CASSLGQGGTEAFF. CDR3 in DNA: TGTGCCAGCAGCTTGGGACAGGGAGGGACTGAAGCTTTCTTT.

The CDR3 reads CASSLYNEQFF. The DNA for the CDR3 is TGTGCCAGCAGTCTCTACAATGAGCAGTTCTTC. This chain joins TRBV28 and TRBJ2-1, with no clear D. The CDR3 is made up of 11 amino acids. The V gene's germline CDR1 is MDHEN and CDR2 SYDVKM. V was pared by 5 bases and J by 3 bases, with 2 bases between.

This chain links TRBV5-6 with TRBJ1-1; D uncertain. The V and J ends lost 3 bases and 1 base respectively, with 4 bases between them. The CDR3 contains 12 residues. Germline CDR1 SGHDT, CDR2 YYEEEE. The CDR3 reads CASSYRNTEAFF. The CDR3 DNA is TGTGCCAGCAGCTACAGGAACACTGAAGCTTTCTTT.

This clone occurred once. The chain recombines TRBV10-3 with TRBJ1-1; D not resolved. The V end was cut by 11 bases, the J end by 0 bases, with 13 bases between. The CDR3 is 13 residues long. The germline CDR1 and CDR2 sequences are ENHRY and SYGVKD. The CDR3 region is CAFREGLNTEAFF. CDR3 DNA: TGTGCCTTTAGGGAAGGGTTGAACACTGAAGCTTTCTTT.

This clone was observed a single time. The chain carries TRBV28 and TRBJ1-2; maybe TRBD1 (5 bases). Trimming stripped 2 bases from V and 6 bases from J, with 10 bases between. CDR3 size: 13 residues. Germline CDR1 is MDHEN and CDR2 is SYDVKM. The CDR3 loop is CASSLGAVDGYTF. The CDR3 DNA is TGTGCCAGCAGTTTAGGGGCGGTTGATGGCTACACCTTC.

The chain joins TRBV12-5 to TRBJ2-5; D may be TRBD2 (6 bases). The V gene lost 6 bases and the J gene lost 5 bases, with 13 bases spanning the gap. Per the germline V gene, CDR1 is LGHNT and CDR2 is FRNRAP. The CDR3 loop spans 13 amino acids. CDR3 sequence: CASGAGGWETQYF. Written as DNA, the CDR3 is TGTGCTAGTGGGGCTGGGGGGTGGGAGACCCAGTACTTC. The full variable domain, its missing parts supplied by reference TRBV12-5 and TRBJ2-5, is DARVTQTPRHKVTEMGQEVTMRCQPILGHNTVFWYRQTMMQGLELLAYFRNRAPLDDSGMPKDRFSAEMPDATLATLKIQPSEPRDSAVYFCASGAGGWETQYFGPGTRLLVL.

As for this clone: This may stem from a read error, because a much larger clone lies one nucleotide away. Other DNA sequences of this sample code for an identical CDR3. The chain carries TRBV6-5 and TRBJ1-5, with D perhaps matching TRBD1 (5 bases). CDR1 and CDR2 (germline): MNHEY, SVGAGI. The CDR3 runs 14 residues. V shed 0 bases and J shed 4 bases, with 7 bases lying between them. CDR3 region: CASSYSGGNQPQHF. The CDR3 nucleotides read TGTGCCAGCAGTTACTCGGGGGGTAATCAGCCCCAGCATTTT.

The V call is TRBV4-1, the J call TRBJ2-3, with D maybe TRBD2 (6 bases). This CDR3 contains 13 residues. V was pared by 7 bases and J by 4 bases, with 12 bases between. Germline values: CDR1 MGHRA, CDR2 YSYEKL. CDR3 in amino acids: CASKGGVSDTQYF. As DNA, the CDR3 is TGCGCCAGCAAGGGCGGGGTATCAGATACGCAGTATTTT.

There are a few counts of this clone. CDR3 amino acids: CATTNRGNYGYTF. CDR3 nucleotides: TGTGCCACCACCAATCGGGGGAACTATGGCTACACCTTC. The chain has TRBV15 and TRBJ1-2; D is perhaps TRBD1 (5 bases). The germline CDR1 and CDR2 sequences are LNHNV and YYDKDF (reference sequence). The V end was cut by 7 bases, the J end by 2 bases, with 11 bases between. CDR3 length: 13 amino acids.

V and J are TRBV4-1 and TRBJ2-1; no clear D. This CDR3 is built from 12 residues. V was shortened by 0 bases and J by 7 bases, with 4 bases between the two germline ends. Germline V gene sequence: CDR1 MGHRA, CDR2 YSYEKL. The CDR3 region is CASSQDENEQFF. DNA for the CDR3: TGCGCCAGCAGCCAAGATGAGAATGAGCAGTTCTTC.

This clone has a handful of counts. The chain joins TRBV7-6 to TRBJ2-5; tentatively, D is TRBD2 (7 bases). There are 16 residues in the CDR3. V was pared by 5 bases and J by 2 bases, with 18 bases between. Germline V gene data show CDR1 as SGHVS and CDR2 as FNYEAQ. CDR3 in DNA: TGTGCCAGCAGCCTACGGGGGGCCCCTCCACAAGAGACCCAGTACTTC. Amino acids: CASSLRGAPPQETQYF.

This chain connects TRBV18 to TRBJ2-3, with 10 bases fitting TRBD2. This CDR3 spans 17 amino acids. The germline V gene has CDR1 KGHSH and CDR2 LQKENI. The V segment lost 4 bases and the J segment 4 bases; nucleotides outside the gene matches: 11. The CDR3 sequence is CASSLPAAGGPPDTQYF. Here the CDR3 DNA reads TGTGCCAGCTCACTGCCCGCAGCGGGGGGGCCCCCAGATACGCAGTATTTT.

The chain recombines TRBV28 with TRBJ2-5, with 8 bases matching TRBD1. The last part of the DNA fits TRBJ2-7 better; the J call may be wrong. Germline assignment: CDR1 MDHEN and CDR2 SYDVKM. The CDR3 totals 14 residues. The CDR3 here is CASSLGQGSYEQYF. The CDR3 coding sequence is TGTGCCAGCAGTTTAGGACAGGGTTCCTACGAGCAGTACTTC.

The rearrangement uses TRBV2 and TRBJ2-7; D is tentatively TRBD1 or TRBD2 (6 bases each). The V end was cut by 8 bases, the J end by 2 bases, with 13 bases between. CDR1 SNHLY and CDR2 FYNNEI come from the germline V gene. CDR3 length: 13 residues. Written as DNA, the CDR3 is TGTGCCAGCGAGGGGGACTTTACCTACGAGCAGTACGTC. Its protein is CASEGDFTYEQYV.

Points on this clone: The sample carries other DNA sequences with the same CDR3. The V and J genes are TRBV7-8 and TRBJ2-7; a weak D match, TRBD1 (6 bases). The CDR3 covers 16 residues. CDR1 and CDR2 from the germline V gene are SGHVS and FQNEAQ. The DNA of the CDR3 is TGTGCCAGCAGCATAACCCCTGACGGGGACACCTACGAGCAGTATGTC. Translated: CASSITPDGDTYEQYV.

This chain joins TRBV7-9 and TRBJ2-1, with a weak D call TRBD2 (5 bases). Trimming took off 4 bases at V and 8 bases at J, with 18 bases between the two ends. CDR1 and CDR2 (germline): SEHNR, FQNEAQ (reference sequence). The CDR3 is 15 residues long. CDR3 DNA: TGTGCCAGCAGCTCGTCCGGTAGCGAATTTGATGAGCAGTTCTTC. This gives the protein CASSSSGSEFDEQFF. The whole variable domain, filled in from reference TRBV7-9 and TRBJ2-1, reads DTGVSQNPRHKITKRGQNVTFRCDPISEHNRLYWYRQTLGQGPEFLTYFQNEAQLEKSRLLSDRFSAERPKGSFSTLEIQRTEQGDSAMYLCASSSSGSEFDEQFFGPGTRLTVL.

The chain recombines TRBV2 with TRBJ2-2; D perhaps matches TRBD1 (6 bases). Between the trimmed V and J ends, which lost 4 bases and 0 bases, there was a span of 15 bases. This CDR3 region has 17 residues. Per germline, CDR1 SNHLY and CDR2 FYNNEI. CDR3 DNA sequence: TGTGCCAGCAGTGTGACCCCGGGACACACGAACACCGGGGAGCTGTTTTTT. Translating it yields CASSVTPGHTNTGELFF.

J is TRBJ1-2 and V is TRBV25-1, with D unresolved. Per germline, CDR1 MGHDK and CDR2 SYGVNS. The V end was cut by 0 bases, the J end by 5 bases, with 13 bases between. CDR3 length: 15 amino acids. CDR3 DNA sequence: TGTGCCAGCAGTGAATATAAGGAAGACCCGTATGGCTACACCTTC. It yields the protein CASSEYKEDPYGYTF.

The chain has TRBV11-2 and TRBJ2-7, with D possibly TRBD1 on 5 matching bases. The germline CDR1 and CDR2 sequences are SGHAT and FQNNGV. Between the trimmed V and J ends, which lost 0 bases and 0 bases, there was a span of 18 bases. This CDR3 is 18 amino acids long. The CDR3 sequence: CASSLDSGKSWTSYEQYF. The CDR3 DNA reads as TGTGCCAGCAGCTTAGATTCAGGGAAGAGCTGGACCTCCTACGAGCAGTACTTC.

The V call is TRBV7-2, the J call TRBJ2-3; the D is unclear. Germline V gene data show CDR1 as SGHTA and CDR2 as FQGNSA. The V gene lost 4 bases and the J gene lost 2 bases, with 22 bases spanning the gap. The CDR3 extends over 18 amino acids. CDR3 nucleotides: TGTGCCAGCAGCTCTCGTGAGGCAGTACGCTTTCTCACAGATACGCAGTATTTT. Residues: CASSSREAVRFLTDTQYF.

The V gene is TRBV7-9, the J gene TRBJ1-2; D possibly corresponds to TRBD1 (6 bases). In germline, CDR1 is SEHNR, CDR2 FQNEAQ (reference sequence). The CDR3 runs 12 residues. Trimming stripped 5 bases from V and 8 bases from J, with 12 bases between. In DNA, the CDR3 is TGTGCCAGCAGCGTAAAGGGGGACGGCTACACCTTC. It is translated as CASSVKGDGYTF.

This rearrangement joins TRBV11-2 to TRBJ2-2, with a weak D call TRBD1 (7 bases). Germline loops: CDR1 SGHAT, CDR2 FQNNGV. The CDR3 sequence is 16 residues long. The V end was cut by 4 bases, the J end by 5 bases, with 17 bases between. CDR3 amino acids: CASSSGGKSRTGELFF. The CDR3 nucleotides read TGTGCCAGCAGCTCAGGGGGGAAATCAAGGACCGGGGAGCTGTTTTTT. The full variable domain, in which reference TRBV11-2 and TRBJ2-2 provide the parts outside the CDR3, is EAGVAQSPRYKIIEKRQSVAFWCNPISGHATLYWYQQILGQGPKLLIQFQNNGVVDDSQLPKDRFSAERLKGVDSTLKIQPAKLEDSAVYLCASSSGGKSRTGELFFGEGSRLTVL.

The genes are TRBV28 and TRBJ1-5; D is undetermined. The ends were cut back, 2 bases at V and 0 bases at J, with 8 bases in the middle. Germline CDR1 reads MDHEN; CDR2 reads SYDVKM. CDR3 length equals 15 residues. The CDR3 nucleotides read TGTGCCAGCAGTTTAAGCTTCGATAGCAATCAGCCCCAGCATTTT. Translating it yields CASSLSFDSNQPQHF.

CDR3 residues: CASSFVVGANVLTF. In DNA, the CDR3 is TGTGCCAGCAGTTTTGTGGTTGGGGCCAACGTCCTGACTTTC. The V gene is TRBV27, the J gene TRBJ2-6; D unresolved. Germline V gene lookup returns CDR1 MNHEY and CDR2 SMNVEV (reference sequence). Trimming took off 3 bases at V and 3 bases at J, with 6 bases between the two ends. This CDR3 comprises 14 residues.

V usage is TRBV5-4 and J usage is TRBJ1-1; no reliable D call. Trimming shortened V by 1 base and J by 5 bases, and 6 bases separated the two germline ends. Germline lookup yields CDR1 SGHNT and CDR2 YYREEE (reference sequence). This CDR3 spans 12 amino acids. The CDR3 coding sequence is TGTGCCAGCAGCTTGTCAGTTACTGAAGCTTTCTTT. Its translation is CASSLSVTEAFF.

This clone has only one observation. The gene calls are TRBV7-3 and TRBJ2-5; D unclear. CDR3 size: 13 residues. Per germline, CDR1 SGHTA and CDR2 FQGTGA. Trimming took 1 base from V and 3 from J, leaving 6 bases between them. CDR3 residues: CASSLSPEETQYF. The CDR3 nucleotides are TGTGCCAGCAGCTTAAGTCCAGAAGAGACCCAGTACTTC.

The CDR3 DNA follows: TGTGCCAGCAGCTCCGAGCAGGGCCCCTATGGCTACACCTTC. This gives the protein CASSSEQGPYGYTF. This sequence joins TRBV5-6 and TRBJ1-2, with a possible D match to TRBD1 (5 bases). The V and J ends lost 3 bases and 4 bases respectively, with 13 bases between them. Looked up from germline, CDR1 is SGHDT and CDR2 is YYEEEE. The length of the CDR3 is 14 residues.

The V call is TRBV5-4, the J call TRBJ2-7; D is unresolved. The V gene lost 0 bases and the J gene lost 2 bases, with 6 bases spanning the gap. Germline V gene lookup returns CDR1 SGHNT and CDR2 YYREEE (reference sequence). The CDR3 has 13 residues. The CDR3 sequence: CASSLEGPYEQYF. The CDR3 nucleotides read TGTGCCAGCAGCTTGGAAGGACCCTACGAGCAGTACTTC.